This T cell receptor (beta chain) was captured in a study of blood T cell repertoires in COVID-19. Overall study: Acute-phase and convalescent COVID-19 samples originated in the United States, Italy and Spain. PBMCs, B-cell-depleted T cells, or T cells provided the cDNA or gDNA that made up the material.

Authors' analysis steps: From reference gene primer amplification, estimates of nucleated cell counts were derived. Data came from immunoSEQ multiplex PCR; TCRdb stores just in-frame clones and leaves some out. The V and J calls and clone size come from that table; D and trimming were worked out from the DNA. The data show 150,000 or so clones, 75% to 85% seen once. What was sequenced was peripheral blood. The clonotype originates from a woman aged 70-85 years with COVID-19, enrolled during active disease.

The CDR3 nucleotides read TGTGCCAGCAGTAGGGGACAGGGCTACGAGCAGTACTTC. It yields the protein CASSRGQGYEQYF. The chain is built from TRBV25-1 and TRBJ2-7, with TRBD1 identical over 9 bases. This CDR3 has 13 amino acids. V lost 5 bases to trimming and J lost 3 bases; unmatched junction nucleotides: 2. The V gene's germline CDR1 is MGHDK and CDR2 SYGVNS.